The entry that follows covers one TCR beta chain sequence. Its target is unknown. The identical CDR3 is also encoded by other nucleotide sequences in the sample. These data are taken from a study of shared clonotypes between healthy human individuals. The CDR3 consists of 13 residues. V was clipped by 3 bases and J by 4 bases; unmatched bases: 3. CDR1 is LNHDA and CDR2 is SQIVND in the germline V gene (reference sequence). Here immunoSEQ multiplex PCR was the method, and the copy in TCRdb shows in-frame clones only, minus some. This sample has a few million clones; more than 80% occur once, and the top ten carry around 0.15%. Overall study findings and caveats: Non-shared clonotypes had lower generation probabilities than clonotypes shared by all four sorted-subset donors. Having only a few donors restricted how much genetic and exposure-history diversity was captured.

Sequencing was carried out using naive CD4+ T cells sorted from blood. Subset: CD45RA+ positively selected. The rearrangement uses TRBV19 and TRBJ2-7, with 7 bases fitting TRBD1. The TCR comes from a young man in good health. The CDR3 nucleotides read TGTGCCAGTAGTATCGCCAGGGGGTACGAGCAGTACTTC. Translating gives CASSIARGYEQYF.